What follows are 7 T cell receptor beta chains derived from one specimen sequenced in a study of blood T cell repertoires in COVID-19. The table came from immunoSEQ multiplex PCR; TCRdb's copy has only in-frame clones and leaves some out. In the table there are 40,000 to 55,000 clones, around nine tenths of which are singletons. Material for sequencing was peripheral blood. Source of these receptors: an elderly woman with acute or convalescent COVID-19.

The rearrangement joins TRBV6-2 or TRBV6-3 to TRBJ2-7, with 11 nucleotides matching TRBD1. The V and J ends lost 5 bases and 5 bases, in that order; junction bases with no gene match: 8. CDR1 and CDR2 from the germline V gene are MNHEY and SVGEGT. There are 15 residues in the CDR3. Here the CDR3 DNA reads TGTGCCAGCAGTGGCGGACAGGGGGCAAGAGACGAGCAGTACTTC. This translates into CASSGGQGARDEQYF.

This chain connects TRBV9 to TRBJ2-1, with 7 bases fitting TRBD2. CDR1 and CDR2 from the germline V gene are SGDLS and YYNGEE. This CDR3 spans 17 amino acids. The ends lost 2 bases at V and 2 bases at J; junction bases unmatched: 10. CDR3 in amino acids: CASSVAAGTTTYNEQFF. The CDR3 nucleotides are TGTGCCAGCAGCGTCGCAGCCGGGACTACCACCTACAATGAGCAGTTCTTC. The full variable domain, with the rest looked up from reference TRBV9 and TRBJ2-1, is DSGVTQTPKHLITATGQRVTLRCSPRSGDLSVYWYQQSLDQGLQFLIQYYNGEERAKGNILERFSAQQFPDLHSELNLSSLELGDSALYFCASSVAAGTTTYNEQFFGPGTRLTVL.

This chain joins TRBV5-6 and TRBJ1-6; 10 nucleotides agree with TRBD1. The CDR3 runs 15 residues. CDR1 is SGHDT and CDR2 is YYEEEE in the germline V gene. With 0 bases clipped from V and 7 bases from J, the junction kept 1 base outside the gene matches. The CDR3 sequence: CASSLVGQGNSPLHF. In DNA form, the CDR3 reads TGTGCCAGCAGCTTGGTGGGACAGGGGAATTCACCCCTCCACTTT.

This rearrangement joins TRBV10-1 to TRBJ2-7; TRBD2 agrees at 11 bases. The V gene end was trimmed by 11 bases and the J gene end by 4 bases; junction bases not matched to a gene: 7. The CDR3 loop spans 13 amino acids. Germline V gene lookup returns CDR1 WNHNN and CDR2 SYGVQD (reference sequence). The CDR3 coding sequence is TGCGCCGGCGGAAGGACTAGCGGGTACGAGCAGTACTTC. Its protein is CAGGRTSGYEQYF.

This clone was observed once. This chain links TRBV18 with TRBJ2-3; D is unresolved. The CDR3 totals 14 residues. The germline gives CDR1 KGHSH, CDR2 LQKENI. V was clipped by 3 bases and J by 1 base, with 8 bases between them. CDR3 bases: TGTGCCAGCTCACCGTCAACAGGCACAGATACGCAGTATTTT. It codes for CASSPSTGTDTQYF.

V usage is TRBV19 and J usage is TRBJ1-5, with 9 bases matching TRBD1. Germline trimming cut 5 bases from V and 5 bases from J; bases unmatched to any gene: 7. The CDR3 is 15 amino acids. Germline V gene lookup returns CDR1 LNHDA and CDR2 SQIVND (reference sequence). As DNA, the CDR3 is TGTGCCAGTAGTCCGGGGACAGGGACCCATCAGCCCCAGCATTTT. Encoded protein: CASSPGTGTHQPQHF.

V gene TRBV6-5 combines with J gene TRBJ1-5; perhaps TRBD1 as D (5 bases). Looked up from germline, CDR1 is MNHEY and CDR2 is SVGAGI. V was trimmed by 5 bases and J by 7 bases, leaving 12 bases between them. There are 13 residues in the CDR3. In DNA, the CDR3 is TGTGCCAGCAGTAGCAGGGTTGGACAGCCCCAGCATTTT. Its protein is CASSSRVGQPQHF.